These T cell receptor beta chains were read from a single sample in a study of T cell repertoires in cytomegalovirus infection. These receptors lack a known antigen. TCRdb re-called the reads with MiXCR, one entry per CDR3 protein. The table lists around 100,000 distinct CDR3 sequences, roughly 30% of them singletons. Sample: CD8+ T cells from cultured PBMCs, taken from culture after CMV antigen stimulation. Receptor source: a human donor in good health (CMV status not recorded). Some clones in this sample may be carry-over from other donors' samples. CDR3s leave out the opening cysteine and the closing phenylalanine or tryptophan.

v_call	cdr3_aa
TRBV7-3	ASSLFPQGNNEQF
TRBV7-6	ASSLGQGLSWWSPLH
TRBV6-2/TRBV6-3	ASSYHPTSSSYEQY
TRBV7-2	ASRRLAGDENEQF
TRBV6-2/TRBV6-3	ASSYSIYGTGGADQPQH
TRBV6-1	ASSEGDRGEQY
TRBV20-1	SASGTGTYEQY
TRBV20-1	SARDLRAGLYGYT
TRBV12-3/TRBV12-4	ASSQGLIYEQY
TRBV7-6	ASSAGPGLNTEAF
TRBV7-2	ASSLHREWSGYT
TRBV7-9	ASSLRGLGGEKLF
TRBV27	ASSSLSADQPQH